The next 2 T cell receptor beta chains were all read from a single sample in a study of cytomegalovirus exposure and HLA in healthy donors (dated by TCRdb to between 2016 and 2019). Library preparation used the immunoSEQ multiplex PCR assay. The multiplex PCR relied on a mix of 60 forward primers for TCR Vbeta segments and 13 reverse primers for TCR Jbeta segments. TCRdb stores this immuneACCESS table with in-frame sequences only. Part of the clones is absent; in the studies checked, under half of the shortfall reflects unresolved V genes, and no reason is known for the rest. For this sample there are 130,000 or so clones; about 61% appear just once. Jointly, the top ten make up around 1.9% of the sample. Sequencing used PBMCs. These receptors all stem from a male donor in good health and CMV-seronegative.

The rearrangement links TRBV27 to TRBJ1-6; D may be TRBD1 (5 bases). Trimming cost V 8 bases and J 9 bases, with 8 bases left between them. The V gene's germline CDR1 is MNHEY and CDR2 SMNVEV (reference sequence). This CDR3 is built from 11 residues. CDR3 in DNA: TGTGCCAGCGGGGCATTTTCACCCCTCCACTTT. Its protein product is CASGAFSPLHF.

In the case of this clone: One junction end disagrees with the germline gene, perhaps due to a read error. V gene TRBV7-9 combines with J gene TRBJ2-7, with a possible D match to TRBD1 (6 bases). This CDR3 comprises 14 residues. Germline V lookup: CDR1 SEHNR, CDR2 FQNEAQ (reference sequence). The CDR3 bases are TGTTCCAGCAGCCCATGGGGGCTCTCCTACGAGCAGTACTTC. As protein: CSSSPWGLSYEQYF.